This TCR beta chain was profiled in a study of immune evolution from preneoplasia to lung adenocarcinoma. Each case's diagnosis was confirmed by two pathologists on H&E. Macro-dissection enriched premalignant or tumor cells before nucleic acid extraction. Germline loops: CDR1 SNHLY, CDR2 FYNNEI. The ends lost 5 bases at V and 2 bases at J; junction bases unmatched: 8. The length of the CDR3 is 17 residues. Regarding this clone: The antigen remains undetermined.

This table comes from immunoSEQ multiplex PCR, and its TCRdb copy is limited to in-frame clones, with some not included. The sample shows about 6,000 clones, approximately 80% of them seen only once. General study points: Clonality was highest in normal lung, lower in later-stage lesions apparently. Top clone share appeared to fall from AAH through AIS, MIA, adenocarcinoma.

The chain couples TRBV2 to TRBJ1-5; 11 bases match TRBD1. Sequenced: FFPE lung adenocarcinoma in situ tissue. The source of this sequence is a donor aged 70 or older with lung adenocarcinoma. The CDR3 loop is CASSPGQGGYGNQPQHF. CDR3 DNA: TGTGCCAGCAGTCCGGGACAGGGGGGGTATGGCAATCAGCCCCAGCATTTT.